This T cell receptor beta chain was recovered during a study of T cell responses to AZD1222 COVID-19 vaccine. Whole-study findings and limits: Repertoire collection took place solely once the T cell response had peaked. Females outnumbered males among donors, who were mostly white British; clonal diversity was possibly underestimated.

CDR1 is SQVTM, CDR2 ANQGSEA, per germline. The CDR3 loop spans 12 amino acids. The ends were cut back, 3 bases at V and 5 bases at J, with 10 bases in the middle. Generated by immunoSEQ multiplex PCR, the TCRdb table keeps only in-frame clones and is missing some. The sample holds roughly 130,000 clones, about nine tenths seen once. This clone was seen a few times. Its target is unknown. The source material was peripheral blood, sampled on day 0 of AZD1222 vaccination. This receptor was obtained from an adult in good health. The rearrangement joins TRBV29-1 to TRBJ1-1; D is undetermined. CDR3 protein: CSVDSTRTEAFF. In DNA form, the CDR3 reads TGCAGCGTTGACTCGACACGGACTGAAGCTTTCTTT.